These 22 T cell receptor beta chains were all obtained from the same sample, sequenced in a study of T cell responses to AZD1222 COVID-19 vaccine. Libraries were prepared by immunoSEQ multiplex PCR; TCRdb keeps only in-frame clonotypes and omits some of them. The sample gives roughly 170,000 clones, about 91% of which show up once; 0.49% is in the top ten. The source was peripheral blood, collected on day 0 of AZD1222 vaccination. The source of these receptors is an adult in good health.

This CDR3 reads CATSGRGQEETQYF. In DNA form, the CDR3 reads TGTGCCACCAGTGGGCGGGGACAAGAAGAGACCCAGTACTTC. The J gene is TRBJ2-5, the V gene TRBV24-1; D is perhaps TRBD1 or TRBD2 (6 bases each). The CDR3 sequence is 14 residues long. V was shortened by 5 bases and J by 3 bases, with 12 bases between the two germline ends. Looked up from germline, CDR1 is KGHDR and CDR2 is SFDVKD.

The chain employs TRBV7-3 and TRBJ1-2; D is ambiguous. The V and J ends lost 1 base and 4 bases respectively, with 10 bases between them. Germline assignment: CDR1 SGHTA and CDR2 FQGTGA. The CDR3 is 14 amino acids. CDR3 in DNA: TGTGCCAGCAGCTTAAGCGCTGAGGGCTATGGCTACACCTTC. Translated, it gives CASSLSAEGYGYTF.

The chain combines TRBV19 with TRBJ1-1; D uncertain. Trimming removed 7 bases from V and 4 bases from J, with 7 bases in between. This CDR3 is 11 amino acids long. Germline V gene sequence: CDR1 LNHDA, CDR2 SQIVND (reference sequence). CDR3 protein: CASIVGTEAFF. The CDR3 DNA sequence: TGTGCCAGTATAGTGGGCACTGAAGCTTTCTTT.

The rearrangement uses TRBV19 and TRBJ2-3; D is unclear. From germline, CDR1 is LNHDA and CDR2 SQIVND (reference sequence). Trimming stripped 3 bases from V and 5 bases from J, with 15 bases between. The CDR3 runs 15 residues. The CDR3 reads CASSIVVSGGDTQYF. As DNA, the CDR3 is TGTGCCAGTAGTATTGTGGTCAGTGGTGGAGATACGCAGTATTTT.

This clone is a singleton in its sample. The V call is TRBV10-2, the J call TRBJ1-5, with a possible D match to TRBD1 (5 bases). Germline CDR1 is WSHSY and CDR2 is SAAADI. CDR3 size: 15 residues. Trimming shortened V by 5 bases and J by 3 bases, and 14 bases separated the two germline ends. This CDR3 is CASSLSVGVNQPQHF. The CDR3 DNA sequence: TGCGCCAGCAGTCTGTCAGTGGGGGTCAATCAGCCCCAGCATTTT.

The chain links TRBV7-9 to TRBJ2-1; 8 nucleotides agree with TRBD1. The CDR3 covers 15 residues. After removal of 1 base from V and 6 bases from J, the junction contained 5 bases not matched to a gene. From germline, CDR1 is SEHNR and CDR2 FQNEAQ (reference sequence). DNA of the CDR3: TGTGCCAGCAGCTTAGGACAGGGGTACATCAATGAGCAGTTCTTC. Its protein product is CASSLGQGYINEQFF.

This clone has a handful of counts. This chain links TRBV2 with TRBJ1-1; TRBD1 agrees at 7 bases. Germline V gives CDR1 SNHLY, CDR2 FYNNEI. This CDR3 region has 15 residues. V lost 6 bases, J lost 3 bases, and 10 bases stayed unmatched. CDR3 DNA sequence: TGTGCCAGCAGCCTGTACAGGGGAGGGTACACTGAAGCTTTCTTT. Its protein is CASSLYRGGYTEAFF.

This chain's CDR3 is CASSLVGFGNTIYF. The DNA of the CDR3 is TGCGCCAGCAGCTTGGTTGGGTTTGGAAACACCATATATTTT. The gene calls are TRBV5-1 and TRBJ1-3; D call uncertain. Trimming cost V 0 bases and J 3 bases, with 7 bases left between them. This CDR3 spans 14 amino acids. Germline CDR1 is SGHRS and CDR2 is YFSETQ.

The CDR3 loop reads CASSLEPSGFYGYTF. For the CDR3, the DNA is TGTGCCAGCAGCTTAGAGCCAAGCGGTTTCTATGGCTACACCTTC. The chain carries TRBV11-2 and TRBJ1-2; D not resolved. Germline V gene sequence: CDR1 SGHAT, CDR2 FQNNGV. The CDR3 spans 15 residues. Trimming cost V 0 bases and J 4 bases, with 12 bases left between them. The full variable domain, in which reference TRBV11-2 and TRBJ1-2 provide the parts outside the CDR3, is EAGVAQSPRYKIIEKRQSVAFWCNPISGHATLYWYQQILGQGPKLLIQFQNNGVVDDSQLPKDRFSAERLKGVDSTLKIQPAKLEDSAVYLCASSLEPSGFYGYTFGSGTRLTVV.

J is TRBJ2-7 and V is TRBV29-1; a weak D match, TRBD2 (6 bases). Germline V lookup: CDR1 SQVTM, CDR2 ANQGSEA. Trimming removed 7 bases at V and 5 bases at J, with 18 bases between. The CDR3 runs 13 residues. The CDR3 nucleotides are TGCAGCGGACACATGGAGGGTTCGGACGAGCAGTACTTC. It translates to CSGHMEGSDEQYF.

V gene TRBV6-4 combines with J gene TRBJ2-3; D might be TRBD1 (6 bases). Looked up from germline, CDR1 is MRHNA and CDR2 is SNTAGT. CDR3 length: 13 residues. Trimming pared 4 bases from V and 5 bases from J, leaving 10 bases between. This chain's CDR3 is CASSVRGQDTQYF. CDR3 DNA: TGTGCCAGCAGTGTACGGGGACAAGATACGCAGTATTTT.

The genes are TRBV19 and TRBJ1-4; no firm D call. V lost 10 bases to trimming and J lost 3 bases, with 15 bases between them. This CDR3 has 14 residues. Germline loops: CDR1 LNHDA, CDR2 SQIVND (reference sequence). The CDR3 is CATRRGGPNEKLFF. Here the CDR3 DNA reads TGTGCCACCCGTCGGGGAGGGCCTAATGAAAAACTGTTTTTT.

This sequence joins TRBV27 and TRBJ1-1; 8 bases fit TRBD1. CDR1 is MNHEY and CDR2 is SMNVEV in the germline V gene (reference sequence). The CDR3 is 12 residues long. V shed 11 bases, J shed 5 bases, and the junction held 7 bases outside the gene matches. Here the CDR3 reads CAARGRGTEAFF. CDR3 DNA: TGTGCCGCCAGGGGGCGGGGTACTGAAGCTTTCTTT.

The chain couples TRBV4-3 to TRBJ1-5; D unclear. Trimming took off 0 bases at V and 0 bases at J, with 6 bases between the two ends. Germline V gives CDR1 LGHNA, CDR2 YSLEER. This CDR3 spans 15 amino acids. CDR3 loop: CASSQDRYSNQPQHF. The CDR3 coding sequence is TGCGCCAGCAGCCAAGATCGATATAGCAATCAGCCCCAGCATTTT.

The chain is built from TRBV10-1 and TRBJ2-2; 10 nucleotides match TRBD1. The ends lost 5 bases at V and 4 bases at J; junction bases unmatched: 4. Germline values: CDR1 WNHNN, CDR2 SYGVQD (reference sequence). CDR3 length: 15 residues. This CDR3 reads CASSNDRGPTGELFF. CDR3 DNA: TGCGCCAGCAGTAACGACAGGGGGCCCACCGGGGAGCTGTTTTTT.

In this sample, this clone turned up a few times. V and J are TRBV11-3 and TRBJ2-1; weak D call: TRBD2 (6 bases). The CDR3 runs to 15 residues. The germline V gene encodes CDR1 SGHNT and CDR2 YENEEA. Between the trimmed V and J ends, which lost 0 bases and 2 bases, there was a span of 8 bases. The CDR3 sequence: CASSLDGSAYNEQFF. The CDR3 bases are TGTGCCAGCAGCTTAGACGGGAGTGCCTACAATGAGCAGTTCTTC.

This chain links TRBV6-1 with TRBJ1-5; D remains unclear. CDR1 is MNHNS, CDR2 SASEGT, per germline. Trimming took off 2 bases at V and 2 bases at J, with 7 bases between the two ends. CDR3 length: 14 amino acids. The CDR3: CASSEFPGNQPQHF. Written as DNA, the CDR3 is TGTGCCAGCAGTGAATTTCCGGGCAATCAGCCCCAGCATTTT.

V usage is TRBV6-5 and J usage is TRBJ1-1; D not certain. The CDR3 is 14 amino acids. Per germline, CDR1 MNHEY and CDR2 SVGAGI. Trimming left V 4 bases short and J 3 bases short, with 12 bases between. Written as DNA, the CDR3 is TGTGCCAGCAGTTGGTTCGGCAGCCACACTGAAGCTTTCTTT. Translating gives CASSWFGSHTEAFF.

This clone was recorded once. The V call is TRBV9, the J call TRBJ2-2; no definite D call. The CDR3 loop spans 12 amino acids. CDR1 and CDR2 (germline): SGDLS, YYNGEE. Trimming left V 4 bases short and J 3 bases short, with 4 bases between. Written as DNA, the CDR3 is TGTGCCAGCAGCCCACACACCGGGGAGCTGTTTTTT. Amino acids: CASSPHTGELFF. The full variable domain, rest sourced from reference TRBV9 and TRBJ2-2, is DSGVTQTPKHLITATGQRVTLRCSPRSGDLSVYWYQQSLDQGLQFLIQYYNGEERAKGNILERFSAQQFPDLHSELNLSSLELGDSALYFCASSPHTGELFFGEGSRLTVL.

The rearrangement links TRBV27 to TRBJ2-7; 11 positions match TRBD2. Trimming cost V 6 bases and J 4 bases; bases outside gene matches: 8. Germline V gene lookup returns CDR1 MNHEY and CDR2 SMNVEV (reference sequence). The CDR3 has 15 residues. The CDR3 region is CASSPTSGSGYEQYF. The CDR3 nucleotides read TGTGCCAGCAGCCCTACTAGCGGGAGTGGTTACGAGCAGTACTTC.

This clone was seen once. Within the sample, other DNA sequences also encode this same CDR3. The rearrangement joins TRBV11-2 to TRBJ2-3; D remains ambiguous. V was shortened by 5 bases and J by 5 bases, with 8 bases between the two germline ends. The CDR3 runs 12 residues. Looked up from germline, CDR1 is SGHAT and CDR2 is FQNNGV. The CDR3 DNA is TGTGCCAGCAGCCCCGGCGGAGATACGCAGTATTTT. Protein: CASSPGGDTQYF.

The chain has TRBV24-1 and TRBJ2-5; 7 bases line up with TRBD1. CDR1 is KGHDR and CDR2 is SFDVKD in the germline V gene. J gave up 4 bases and V 4 bases, and 2 bases lay outside the gene matches. The CDR3 totals 13 residues. The DNA of the CDR3 is TGTGCCACCAGTGAAGGGACAGTAGAGACCCAGTACTTC. Its translation is CATSEGTVETQYF.